This T cell receptor beta chain originates from a study of early T cells in non-severe SARS-CoV-2 infection. Unique molecular identifiers (one per individual cDNA molecule) were attached. One entry per CDR3 protein, called by TCRdb with MiXCR from the 5' RACE reads. The data show 65,000 to 95,000 distinct CDR3 sequences, around 8.7% seen once. CDR1 and CDR2 (germline): MDHEN, SYDVKM. This CDR3 spans 14 amino acids. This clonotype was recorded at least ten times. What it binds is unknown. Study-wide results and caveats: VDJdb matching, biased toward anti-spike CD8 responses, missed private and CD4 specificities.

The genes are TRBV28 and TRBJ2-7; the D gene is possibly TRBD1 (6 bases). The TCR was taken from an adult who was a healthcare worker with PCR-confirmed SARS-CoV-2 infection or an uninfected control (not recorded which). Sequencing was done on a sample of whole blood. The CDR3 protein is CASQGDTGLYEQYF. CDR3 DNA sequence: TGTGCGTCTCAAGGGGACACAGGGTTATACGAGCAGTACTTC. Together with reference TRBV28 and TRBJ2-7, the CDR3 gives the full variable domain: DVKVTQSSRYLVKRTGEKVFLECVQDMDHENMFWYRQDPGLGLRLIYFSYDVKMKEKGDIPEGYSVSREKKERFSLILESASTNQTSMYLCASQGDTGLYEQYFGPGTRLTVT.